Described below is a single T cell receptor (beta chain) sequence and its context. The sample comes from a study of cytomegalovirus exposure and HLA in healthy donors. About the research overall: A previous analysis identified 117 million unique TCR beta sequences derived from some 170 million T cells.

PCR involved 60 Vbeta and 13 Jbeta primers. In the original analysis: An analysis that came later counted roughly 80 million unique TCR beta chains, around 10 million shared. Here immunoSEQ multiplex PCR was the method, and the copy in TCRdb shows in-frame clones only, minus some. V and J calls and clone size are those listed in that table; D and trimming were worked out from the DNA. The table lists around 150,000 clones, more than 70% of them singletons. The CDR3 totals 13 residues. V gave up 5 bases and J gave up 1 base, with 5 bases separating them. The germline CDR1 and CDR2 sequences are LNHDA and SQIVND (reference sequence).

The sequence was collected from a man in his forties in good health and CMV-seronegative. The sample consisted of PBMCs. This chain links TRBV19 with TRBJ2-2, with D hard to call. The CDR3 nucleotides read TGTGCCAGTAGTGGCAGGAACACCGGGGAGCTGTTTTTT. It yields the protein CASSGRNTGELFF.